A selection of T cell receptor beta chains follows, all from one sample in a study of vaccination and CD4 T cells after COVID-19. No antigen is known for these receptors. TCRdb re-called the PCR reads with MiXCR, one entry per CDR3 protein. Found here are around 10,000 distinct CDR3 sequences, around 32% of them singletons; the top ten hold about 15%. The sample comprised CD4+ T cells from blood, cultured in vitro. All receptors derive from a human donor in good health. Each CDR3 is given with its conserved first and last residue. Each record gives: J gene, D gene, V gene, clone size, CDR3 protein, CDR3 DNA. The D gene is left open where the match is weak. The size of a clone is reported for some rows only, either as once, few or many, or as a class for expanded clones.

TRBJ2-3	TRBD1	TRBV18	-	CASSPQQSGQGTDTQYF	TGTGCCAGCTCACCACAGCAGTCGGGACAGGGCACAGATACGCAGTATTTT
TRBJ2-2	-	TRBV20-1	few	CSASGGPGELFF	TGCAGTGCTAGTGGGGGGCCCGGGGAGCTGTTTTTT
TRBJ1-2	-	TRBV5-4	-	CASSTPGGAVANYGYTF	TGTGCCAGCAGCACCCCCGGGGGCGCCGTTGCTAACTATGGCTACACCTTC
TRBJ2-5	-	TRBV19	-	CASSWTAQETQYF	TGTGCCAGTAGTTGGACTGCTCAAGAGACCCAGTACTTC
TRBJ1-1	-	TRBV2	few	CASRGRGRARGDTEAFF	TGTGCCAGCAGGGGCAGAGGAAGGGCCCGCGGGGACACTGAAGCTTTCTTT
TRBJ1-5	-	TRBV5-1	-	CASSFGPRRDQPQHF	TGCGCCAGCAGCTTCGGCCCTCGTCGGGATCAGCCCCAGCATTTT
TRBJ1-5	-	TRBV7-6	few	CASSLFPTGGIGQPQHF	TGTGCCAGCAGCTTATTCCCGACTGGGGGTATCGGGCAGCCCCAGCATTTT
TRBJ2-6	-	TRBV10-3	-	CAISEAGSGANVLTF	TGTGCCATCAGTGAAGCCGGCTCTGGGGCCAACGTCCTGACTTTC
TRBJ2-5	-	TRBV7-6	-	CASSLLSSPTQYF	TGTGCCAGCAGCTTACTCAGCTCGCCTACCCAGTACTTC
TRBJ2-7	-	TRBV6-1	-	CASRGGMGSYEQYF	TGTGCCAGCCGGGGAGGAATGGGATCCTACGAGCAGTACTTC
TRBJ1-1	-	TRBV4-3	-	CASSQESNTEAFF	TGCGCCAGCAGCCAAGAGTCGAACACTGAAGCTTTCTTT
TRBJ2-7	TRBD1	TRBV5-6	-	CASSLGGPYEQYF	TGTGCCAGCAGCTTAGGGGGCCCCTACGAGCAGTACTTC
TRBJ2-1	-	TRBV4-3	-	CASSPGYNEQFF	TGCGCCAGCAGCCCCGGGTACAATGAGCAGTTCTTC
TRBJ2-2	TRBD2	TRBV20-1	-	CSAWDYTTGELFF	TGCAGTGCTTGGGACTATACCACCGGGGAGCTGTTTTTT
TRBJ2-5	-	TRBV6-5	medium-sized	CASSYSPGQETQYF	TGTGCCAGCAGTTACTCTCCGGGGCAAGAGACCCAGTACTTC
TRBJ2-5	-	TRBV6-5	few	CASSYSPDSRGTQYF	TGTGCCAGCAGTTACTCCCCAGACTCACGAGGGACCCAGTACTTC
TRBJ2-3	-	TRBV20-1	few	CSAFRADTQYF	TGCAGTGCTTTTAGGGCAGATACGCAGTATTTT
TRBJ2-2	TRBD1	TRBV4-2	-	CASSLPQGEGTGELFF	TGTGCCAGCAGCTTGCCCCAGGGGGAAGGCACCGGGGAGCTGTTTTTT
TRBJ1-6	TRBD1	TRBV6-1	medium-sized	CATAGTGLFGSPLHF	TGTGCCACCGCGGGGACAGGGTTGTTCGGTTCACCCCTCCACTTT
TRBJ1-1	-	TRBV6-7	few	CASSYLGGQDTEAFF	TGTGCCAGCAGTTACTTGGGGGGTCAGGACACTGAAGCTTTCTTT
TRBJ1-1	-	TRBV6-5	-	CASSYSIHLANTEAFF	TGTGCCAGCAGTTACTCGATACACCTGGCGAACACTGAAGCTTTCTTT
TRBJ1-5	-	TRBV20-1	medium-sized	CSARPQGQPQHF	TGCAGTGCTCGGCCACAGGGCCAGCCCCAGCATTTT
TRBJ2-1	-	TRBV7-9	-	CASSLISTEEFF	TGTGCCAGCAGTTTAATCTCAACAGAGGAGTTCTTC
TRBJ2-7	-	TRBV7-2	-	CASSPDSGYEQYF	TGTGCCAGCAGCCCAGACAGTGGGTACGAGCAGTACTTC
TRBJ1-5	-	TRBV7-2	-	CASSLVPPGMGFQPQHF	TGTGCCAGCAGCTTAGTCCCCCCAGGGATGGGGTTCCAGCCCCAGCATTTT
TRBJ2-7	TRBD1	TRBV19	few	CASSMGGTGVSTPYEQYF	TGTGCCAGTAGTATGGGCGGGACAGGGGTCTCAACGCCCTACGAGCAGTACTTC
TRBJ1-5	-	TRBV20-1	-	CSARDNQRQGWNQPQHF	TGCAGTGCTAGAGATAACCAAAGGCAGGGGTGGAATCAGCCCCAGCATTTT
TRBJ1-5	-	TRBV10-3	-	CAIRGHSGEAQHF	TGTGCCATCCGCGGCCACTCGGGGGAGGCCCAGCATTTT
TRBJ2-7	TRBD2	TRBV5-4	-	CASSSFQLAGGPDSYEQYF	TGTGCCAGCAGCTCTTTCCAACTAGCGGGAGGGCCAGACTCCTACGAGCAGTACTTC
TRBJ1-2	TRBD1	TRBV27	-	CASSLKGTGYGYTF	TGTGCCAGCAGTTTAAAAGGGACAGGCTATGGCTACACCTTC
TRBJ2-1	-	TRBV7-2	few	CASSLDAGSYNEQFF	TGTGCCAGCAGCTTAGATGCGGGCTCCTACAATGAGCAGTTCTTC
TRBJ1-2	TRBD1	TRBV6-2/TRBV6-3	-	CASSDPAGGNGYTF	TGTGCCAGCAGTGACCCCGCAGGGGGCAATGGCTACACCTTC
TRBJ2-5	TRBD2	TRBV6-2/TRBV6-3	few	CASRAGGGGETQYF	TGTGCCAGCAGAGCGGGAGGGGGCGGGGAGACCCAGTACTTC
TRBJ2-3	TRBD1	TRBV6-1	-	CASSRTGDDTQYF	TGTGCCAGCAGTCGGACAGGGGATGATACGCAGTATTTT
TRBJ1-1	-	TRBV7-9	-	CASSPVNTEAFF	TGTGCCAGCAGCCCGGTTAACACTGAAGCTTTCTTT
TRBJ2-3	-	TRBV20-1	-	CSADQGGMGDTQYF	TGCAGTGCTGACCAAGGCGGGATGGGAGATACGCAGTATTTT
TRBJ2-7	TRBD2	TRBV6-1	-	CASSIRGAGGHEQYF	TGTGCCAGCAGTATACGTGGAGCGGGAGGCCACGAGCAGTACTTC
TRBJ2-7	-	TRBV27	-	CASSPNGAVVYEQYF	TGTGCCAGCAGTCCCAACGGGGCGGTAGTATACGAGCAGTACTTC
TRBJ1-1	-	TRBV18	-	CASSPLPLVNTEAFF	TGTGCCAGCTCACCACTTCCTCTCGTGAACACTGAAGCTTTCTTT
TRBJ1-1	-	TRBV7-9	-	CASSLVQGDTEAFF	TGTGCCAGCAGCTTGGTACAGGGAGACACTGAAGCTTTCTTT
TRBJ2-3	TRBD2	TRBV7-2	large	CASSLGDSGSLRADTQYF	TGTGCCAGCAGCTTAGGGGATAGCGGGAGCTTGCGGGCAGATACGCAGTATTTT
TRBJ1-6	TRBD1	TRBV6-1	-	CASSKNPPGQGSSYNSPLHF	TGTGCCAGCAGTAAAAACCCTCCGGGACAGGGTAGCTCCTATAATTCACCCCTCCACTTT
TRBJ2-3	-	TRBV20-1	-	CSATSILATRSTDTQYF	TGCAGTGCTACTAGTATCCTAGCGACTAGAAGCACAGATACGCAGTATTTT